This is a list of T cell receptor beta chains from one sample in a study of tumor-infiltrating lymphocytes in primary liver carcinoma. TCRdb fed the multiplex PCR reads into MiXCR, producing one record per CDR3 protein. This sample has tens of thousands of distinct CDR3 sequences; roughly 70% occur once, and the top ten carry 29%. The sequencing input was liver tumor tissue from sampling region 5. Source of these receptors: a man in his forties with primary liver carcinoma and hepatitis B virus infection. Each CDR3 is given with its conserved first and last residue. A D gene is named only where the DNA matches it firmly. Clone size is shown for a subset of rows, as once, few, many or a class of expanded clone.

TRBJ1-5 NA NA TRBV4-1 CASSREGGDGQPQHF TGCGCCAGCAGCCGAGAAGGAGGGGATGGCCAGCCCCAGCATTTT
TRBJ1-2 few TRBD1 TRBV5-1 CASSLSTGLEGYTF TGCGCCAGCAGCTTATCGACAGGGCTAGAAGGCTACACCTTC
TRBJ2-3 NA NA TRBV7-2 CASSNRYGDTQYF TGTGCCAGCAGCAATCGGTACGGAGATACGCAGTATTTT
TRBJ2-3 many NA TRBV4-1 CASSQDILALDTQYF TGCGCCAGCAGCCAAGATATACTAGCTTTGGATACGCAGTATTTT
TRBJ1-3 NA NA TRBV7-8 CASSPTGIGVSGNIIYF TGTGCCAGCAGCCCCACCGGGATAGGGGTCTCTGGAAACATCATATATTTT
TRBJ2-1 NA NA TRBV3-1 CASSQRITAVHGRSSYNEQFF TGTGCCAGCAGCCAGAGGATTACAGCGGTCCATGGGCGGAGCTCCTACAATGAGCAGTTCTTC
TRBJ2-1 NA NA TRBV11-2 CTSRLVVREQFF TGTACCAGCAGATTGGTGGTACGTGAGCAGTTCTTC
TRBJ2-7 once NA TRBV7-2 CASSLGRSPTYEQYF TGTGCCAGCAGCTTAGGACGCTCGCCCACCTACGAGCAGTACTTC
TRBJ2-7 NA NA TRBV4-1 CASSQGELEGGHEQYF TGTGCTAGCAGCCAAGGGGAGCTAGAGGGAGGCCACGAGCAGTACTTC
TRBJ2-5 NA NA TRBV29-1 CSVSPRGARDTQYF TGCAGCGTCTCTCCTCGCGGGGCTCGGGATACACAGTACTTC
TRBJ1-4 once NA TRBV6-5 CTSSPDRTNEELFF TGTACCAGCAGCCCAGATAGAACTAATGAAGAACTGTTTTTT
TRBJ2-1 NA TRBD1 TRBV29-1 CSGLLVQGVDEQFF TGCAGCGGATTGCTGGTACAGGGGGTGGATGAACAGTTCTTC
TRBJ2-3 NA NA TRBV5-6 CASSLTGSVRDASTDTQYF TGTGCCAGCAGCTTGACCGGATCTGTAAGGGACGCCAGCACAGATACACAGTATTTT
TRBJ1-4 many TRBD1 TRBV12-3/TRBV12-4 CASSLGQGAEKLFF TGTGCCAGCAGTTTAGGACAGGGGGCTGAAAAACTGTTTTTT
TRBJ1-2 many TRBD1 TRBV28 CASRTDRVPANYGYTF TGTGCCAGCAGGACTGACAGGGTCCCAGCTAACTATGGCTACACCTTC
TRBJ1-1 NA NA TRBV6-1 CASRERQNTEAFF TGTGCCAGCAGGGAACGGCAAAACACTGAAGCTTTCTTT
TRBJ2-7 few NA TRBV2 CASAGLYEQYF TGTGCCAGCGCAGGGTTGTACGAGCAGTACTTC
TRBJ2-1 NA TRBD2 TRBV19 CASSFGGVSSNEQFF TGTGCCAGTAGTTTTGGGGGGGTTTCAAGTAATGAGCAGTTCTTC
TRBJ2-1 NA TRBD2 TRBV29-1 CNVEGLADPYNEQFF TGCAACGTTGAAGGTCTAGCGGACCCCTACAATGAGCAGTTCTTC
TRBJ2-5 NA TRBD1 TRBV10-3 CVIRGQGPQGTQYF TGTGTCATCAGAGGACAGGGACCCCAAGGGACCCAGTACTTC
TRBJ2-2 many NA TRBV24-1 CATSDPGPTGELFF TGTGCCACCAGTGACCCCGGGCCGACCGGGGAGCTGTTTTTT
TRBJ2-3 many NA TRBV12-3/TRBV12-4 CASSFTSPSTDTQYF TGTGCCAGCAGCTTTACTAGCCCAAGCACAGATACGCAGTATTTT
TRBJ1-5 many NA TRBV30 CAWSVYGGENQPQHF TGTGCCTGGAGTGTATATGGAGGGGAAAATCAGCCCCAGCATTTT
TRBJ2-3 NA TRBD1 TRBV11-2 CASSFRDSIDTQYF TGTGCCAGTAGCTTCCGGGACAGCATAGATACGCAGTATTTT
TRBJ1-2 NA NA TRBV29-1 CSYREQGRATGYTF TGCAGCTACAGAGAACAGGGTCGCGCCACTGGCTACACTTTC
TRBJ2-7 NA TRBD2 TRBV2 CASLELAGAYEQYF TGTGCCAGTTTGGAACTAGCGGGCGCCTACGAGCAGTACTTC
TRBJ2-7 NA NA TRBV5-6 CASSSPGQRAYEQYF TGTGCCAGCAGCTCACCGGGGCAGAGGGCCTACGAGCAGTACTTC
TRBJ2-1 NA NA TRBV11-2 CASSPWIVGSHNEQFF TGTGCCAGTAGTCCCTGGATAGTTGGGAGTCATAATGAGCAGTTCTTC
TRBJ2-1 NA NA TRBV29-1 CSALGERRAIMSYNEQFF TGCAGCGCCTTAGGGGAGAGGAGGGCCATAATGTCCTACAATGAGCAGTTCTTC